A single sample is the source of the 8 T cell receptor beta chains below, sequenced in a study of chemoradiotherapy in HPV16-positive cancers. TCRdb keeps only in-frame clones here, not all; method: immunoSEQ multiplex PCR. Here the sample spans 25,000 to 35,000 clones, about 91% being singletons. The specimen comprised blood, sampled from a patient who underwent chemoradiotherapy. Receptor source: a human donor with HPV-associated anogenital cancer.

V is TRBV4-1 and J is TRBJ1-1, with 7 bases aligning to TRBD1. Germline V gene data show CDR1 as MGHRA and CDR2 as YSYEKL. The CDR3 length is 16 residues. J gave up 1 base and V 4 bases, and 9 bases lay outside the gene matches. Here the CDR3 reads CASSPSTGQANTEAFF. CDR3 DNA: TGCGCCAGCAGCCCCTCGACCGGACAGGCGAACACTGAAGCTTTCTTT.

V is TRBV2 and J is TRBJ2-3, with TRBD2 matching 8 bases. The CDR3 is 15 residues long. The junction had 8 bases not matched to a gene; V was cut back by 7 bases and J by 2 bases. Germline CDR1 is SNHLY and CDR2 is FYNNEI. CDR3 DNA sequence: TGTGCCAGCAAGGCAAGCGGGAGTTTCACAGATACGCAGTATTTT. Translating it yields CASKASGSFTDTQYF.

The chain uses TRBV27 and TRBJ2-7; TRBD2 agrees at 13 bases. This CDR3 comprises 15 residues. From germline, CDR1 is MNHEY and CDR2 SMNVEV (reference sequence). J was trimmed by 5 bases and V by 8 bases; bases with no gene match: 9. The CDR3 DNA sequence: TGTGCCAGCTCAGGGGGGACTAGCGGGACTAACGAGCAGTACTTC. The encoded protein is CASSGGTSGTNEQYF.

This clone has only one observation. CDR3 nucleotide sequence: TGTGCCAGCAGTGGACAGGGCCTTAGCAATCAGCCCCAGCATTTT. Amino acid sequence: CASSGQGLSNQPQHF. This chain joins TRBV27 and TRBJ1-5; 8 nucleotides align to TRBD1. The CDR3 is 15 amino acids. V dropped 5 bases and J dropped 0; count of bases not matched to a gene: 3. Germline loops: CDR1 MNHEY, CDR2 SMNVEV (reference sequence).

This chain uses TRBV9 with TRBJ2-7; 10 bases align to TRBD1. V dropped 0 bases and J dropped 5; count of bases not matched to a gene: 2. Germline CDR1 and CDR2: SGDLS and YYNGEE. There are 14 residues in the CDR3. CDR3 in DNA: TGTGCCAGCAGCGTAGCCGGGACAGGGGACGAGCAGTACTTC. This translates into CASSVAGTGDEQYF.

This rearrangement joins TRBV7-9 to TRBJ2-7; D might be TRBD2 (5 bases). CDR3 length equals 13 residues. Germline-derived CDR1 and CDR2 are SEHNR and FQNEAQ (reference sequence). Trimming took off 5 bases at V and 1 base at J, with 9 bases between the two ends. The CDR3 reads CASSRRGSYEQYF. The CDR3 bases are TGTGCCAGCAGCCGCCGGGGTTCCTACGAGCAGTACTTC.

The CDR3 nucleotides are TGTGCCATCAGTGATAGCGGGGGTAAGGCCGAGCAGTACTTC. This encodes CAISDSGGKAEQYF. The V call is TRBV10-3, the J call TRBJ2-7; 9 nucleotides agree with TRBD2. In germline, CDR1 is ENHRY, CDR2 SYGVKD. V lost 3 bases, J lost 6 bases, and 6 bases stayed unmatched. The CDR3 contains 14 residues.

V usage is TRBV20-1 and J usage is TRBJ2-7, with D unclear. Trimming stripped 3 bases from V and 6 bases from J, with 3 bases between. Germline loops: CDR1 DFQATT, CDR2 SNEGSKA (reference sequence). The CDR3 totals 9 residues. As DNA, the CDR3 is TGCAGTGCTAGCGCCGAGCAGTACTTC. Protein sequence: CSASAEQYF.